This T cell receptor beta chain was sequenced for a study of blood T cell repertoires in COVID-19. Across the whole study: Acute and convalescent COVID-19 samples came from the United States, Italy and Spain. PBMCs, B-cell-depleted T cells, or T cells were the source of the cDNA or gDNA that made up the material.

This CDR3 spans 15 amino acids. V gave up 0 bases and J gave up 0 bases, with 8 bases separating them. Germline V gives CDR1 MNHNY, CDR2 SVGAGI (reference sequence). Original handling: Nucleated cell counts were estimated from reference gene primer amplification. Profiled with immunoSEQ multiplex PCR; TCRdb holds only in-frame clones, not every one. V and J calls and clone size are those listed in that table; D and trimming were worked out from the DNA. The sample shows 95,000 to 150,000 clones, about 86% of them seen only once. The chain uses TRBV6-6 and TRBJ1-1; no firm D call. The source material was peripheral blood. The sequence derives from a man older than 75 with active or convalescent COVID-19. In DNA, the CDR3 is TGTGCCAGCAGTTACTCCGGTGGAGTGAACACTGAAGCTTTCTTT. Translated: CASSYSGGVNTEAFF.